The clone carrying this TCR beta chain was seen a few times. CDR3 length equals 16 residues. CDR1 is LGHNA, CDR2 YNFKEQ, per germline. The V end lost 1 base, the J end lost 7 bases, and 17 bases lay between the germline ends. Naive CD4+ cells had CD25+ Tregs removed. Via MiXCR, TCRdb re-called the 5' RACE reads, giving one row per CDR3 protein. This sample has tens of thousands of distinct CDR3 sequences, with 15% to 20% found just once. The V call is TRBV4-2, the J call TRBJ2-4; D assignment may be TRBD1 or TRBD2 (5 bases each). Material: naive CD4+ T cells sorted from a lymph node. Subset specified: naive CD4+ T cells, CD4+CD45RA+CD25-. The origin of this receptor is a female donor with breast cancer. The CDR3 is CASSQGQPGYGNIQYF. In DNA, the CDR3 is TGTGCCAGCAGCCAAGGACAGCCGGGATATGGGAACATTCAGTACTTC.